The present T cell receptor (beta chain) was sequenced within a study of cytomegalovirus exposure and HLA in healthy donors. CDR3 size: 13 residues. V was trimmed by 6 bases and J by 4 bases, leaving 12 bases between them. In germline, CDR1 is MNHNS, CDR2 SASEGT. Researchers ran the PCR with 60 Vbeta and 13 Jbeta primers. Assay: immunoSEQ multiplex PCR; the TCRdb copy retains only in-frame clones and omits some. The repertoire includes about 280,000 clones, around nine tenths of them detected once, and about 2% sits in the top ten. The chain recombines TRBV6-1 with TRBJ1-1, with D uncertain. Material for sequencing was PBMCs. This receptor was obtained from a woman under 30 in good health and CMV-seronegative. Here the CDR3 DNA reads TGTGCCAGCAGATCGACCCCGGGCACTGAAGCTTTCTTT. Protein product: CASRSTPGTEAFF.